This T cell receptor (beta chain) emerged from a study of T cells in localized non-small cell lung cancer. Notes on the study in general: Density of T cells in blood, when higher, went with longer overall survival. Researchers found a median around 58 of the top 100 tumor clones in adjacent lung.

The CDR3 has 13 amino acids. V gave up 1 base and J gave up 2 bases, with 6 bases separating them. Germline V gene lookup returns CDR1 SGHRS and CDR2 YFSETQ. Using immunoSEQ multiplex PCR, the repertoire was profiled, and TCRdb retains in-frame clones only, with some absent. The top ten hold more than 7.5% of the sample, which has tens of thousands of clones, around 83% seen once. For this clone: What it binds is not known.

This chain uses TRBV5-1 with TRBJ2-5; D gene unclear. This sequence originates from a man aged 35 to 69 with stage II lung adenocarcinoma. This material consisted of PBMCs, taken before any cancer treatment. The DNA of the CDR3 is TGCGCCAGCAGCTTGACAGTACAAGAGACCCAGTACTTC. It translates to CASSLTVQETQYF.